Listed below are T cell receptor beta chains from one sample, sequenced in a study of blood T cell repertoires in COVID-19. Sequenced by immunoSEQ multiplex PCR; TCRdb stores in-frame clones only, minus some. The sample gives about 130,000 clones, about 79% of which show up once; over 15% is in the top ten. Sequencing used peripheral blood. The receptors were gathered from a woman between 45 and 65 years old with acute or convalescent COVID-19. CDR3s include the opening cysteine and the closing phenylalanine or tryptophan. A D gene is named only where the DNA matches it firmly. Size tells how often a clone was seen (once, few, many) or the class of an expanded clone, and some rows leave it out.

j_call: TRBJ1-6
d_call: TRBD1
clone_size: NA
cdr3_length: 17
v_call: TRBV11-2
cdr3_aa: CASSLAQDRLYNSPLHF
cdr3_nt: TGTGCCAGCAGCTTAGCCCAGGACAGGCTCTATAATTCACCCCTCCACTTT

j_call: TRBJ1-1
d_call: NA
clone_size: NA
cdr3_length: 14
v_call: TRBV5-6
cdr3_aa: CASIQGTVDTEAFF
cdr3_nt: TGTGCCAGCATCCAGGGTACAGTTGACACTGAAGCTTTCTTT

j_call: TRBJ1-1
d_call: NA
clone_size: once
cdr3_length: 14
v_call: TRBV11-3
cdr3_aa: CASSPGGLNTEAFF
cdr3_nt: TGTGCCAGCAGCCCGGGTGGTTTGAACACTGAAGCTTTCTTT

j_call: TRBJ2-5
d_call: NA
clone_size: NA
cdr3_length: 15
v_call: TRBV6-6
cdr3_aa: CASTKGQGIQETQYF
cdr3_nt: TGTGCCAGCACAAAGGGGCAGGGCATACAAGAGACCCAGTACTTC

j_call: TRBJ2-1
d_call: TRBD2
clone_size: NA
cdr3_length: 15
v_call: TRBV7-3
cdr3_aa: CASSSTSGGNNEQFF
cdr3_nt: TGTGCCAGCAGCTCGACTAGCGGGGGAAACAATGAGCAGTTCTTC

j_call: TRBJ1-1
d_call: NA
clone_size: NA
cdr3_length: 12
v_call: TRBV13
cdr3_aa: CASSVGRGEAFF
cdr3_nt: TGTGCCAGCAGCGTTGGCAGGGGTGAAGCTTTCTTT

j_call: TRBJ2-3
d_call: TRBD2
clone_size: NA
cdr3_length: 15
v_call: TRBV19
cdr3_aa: CASSRLGGVTDTQYF
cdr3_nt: TGTGCCAGTAGTAGGCTTGGGGGGGTGACAGATACGCAGTATTTT

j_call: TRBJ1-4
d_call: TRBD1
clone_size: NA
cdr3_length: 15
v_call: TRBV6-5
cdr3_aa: CASSYSQGGNEKLFF
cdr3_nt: TGTGCCAGCAGTTATTCACAGGGGGGTAATGAAAAACTGTTTTTT

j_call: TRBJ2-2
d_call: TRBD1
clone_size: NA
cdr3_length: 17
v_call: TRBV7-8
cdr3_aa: CASSLAWTGVNTGELFF
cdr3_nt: TGTGCCAGCAGCTTAGCGTGGACAGGGGTTAATACCGGGGAGCTGTTTTTT

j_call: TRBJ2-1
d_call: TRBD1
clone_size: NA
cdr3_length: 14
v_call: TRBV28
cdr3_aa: CASSRDRGDNEQFF
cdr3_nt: TGTGCCAGCAGCCGGGACAGGGGGGACAATGAGCAGTTCTTC

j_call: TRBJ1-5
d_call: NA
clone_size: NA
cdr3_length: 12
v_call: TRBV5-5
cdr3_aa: CASSLGTGGQHF
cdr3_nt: TGTGCCAGCAGCTTGGGTACGGGGGGCCAGCATTTT

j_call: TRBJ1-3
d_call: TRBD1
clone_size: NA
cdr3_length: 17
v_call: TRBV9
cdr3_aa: CASSVRGDRTPGNTIYF
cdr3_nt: TGTGCCAGCAGCGTAAGAGGGGACAGGACCCCTGGAAACACCATATATTTT

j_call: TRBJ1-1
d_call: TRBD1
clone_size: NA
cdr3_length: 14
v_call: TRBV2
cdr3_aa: CASSKDRVATEAFF
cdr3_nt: TGTGCCAGCAGTAAGGACAGGGTGGCGACTGAAGCTTTCTTT

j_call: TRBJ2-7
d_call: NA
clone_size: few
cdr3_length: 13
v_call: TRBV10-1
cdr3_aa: CASRGHLSYEQYF
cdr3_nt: TGCGCCAGCAGGGGACACCTCTCCTACGAGCAGTACTTC

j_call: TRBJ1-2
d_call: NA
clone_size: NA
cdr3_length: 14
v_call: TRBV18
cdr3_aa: CASSPDRSNYGYTF
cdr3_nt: TGTGCCAGCTCACCCGACAGAAGTAACTATGGCTACACCTTC

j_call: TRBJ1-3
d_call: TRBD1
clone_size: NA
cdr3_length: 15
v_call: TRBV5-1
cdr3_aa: CASSPQGARGNTIYF
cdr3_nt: TGCGCCAGCAGCCCCCAGGGGGCAAGAGGAAACACCATATATTTT

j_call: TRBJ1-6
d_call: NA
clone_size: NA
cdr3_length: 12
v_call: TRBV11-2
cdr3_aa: CASSNSNSPLHF
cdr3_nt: TGTGCCAGCAGCAACAGTAATTCACCCCTCCACTTT

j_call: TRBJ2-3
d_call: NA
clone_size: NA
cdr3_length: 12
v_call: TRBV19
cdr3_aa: CASSTSTDTQYF
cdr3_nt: TGTGCCAGTAGTACCTCCACAGATACGCAGTATTTT

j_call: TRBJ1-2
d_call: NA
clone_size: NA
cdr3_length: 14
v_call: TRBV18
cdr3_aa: CASSPNRSGYGYTF
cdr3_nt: TGTGCCAGCTCACCAAATAGATCTGGTTATGGCTACACCTTC

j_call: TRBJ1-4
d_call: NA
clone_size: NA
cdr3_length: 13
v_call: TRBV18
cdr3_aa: CASSKGQNEKLFF
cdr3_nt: TGTGCCAGCTCCAAGGGGCAAAATGAAAAACTGTTTTTT

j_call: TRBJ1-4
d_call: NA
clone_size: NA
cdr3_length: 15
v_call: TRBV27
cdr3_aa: CASRNNLRTNEKLFF
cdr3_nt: TGTGCCAGCAGAAATAACCTGCGGACTAATGAAAAACTGTTTTTT

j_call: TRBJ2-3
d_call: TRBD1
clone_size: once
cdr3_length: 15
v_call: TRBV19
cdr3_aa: CASSYGQGGTDTQYF
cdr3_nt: TGTGCCAGTAGTTACGGACAGGGGGGTACAGATACGCAGTATTTT

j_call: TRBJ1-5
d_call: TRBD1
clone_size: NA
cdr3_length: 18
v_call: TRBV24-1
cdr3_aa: CATSDFGQGLYSNQPQHF
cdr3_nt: TGTGCCACCAGTGATTTCGGACAGGGGCTTTATAGCAATCAGCCCCAGCATTTT

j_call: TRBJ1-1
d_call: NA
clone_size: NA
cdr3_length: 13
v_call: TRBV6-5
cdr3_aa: CASSQTGDTEAFF
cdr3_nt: TGTGCCAGCAGTCAAACAGGTGACACTGAAGCTTTCTTT

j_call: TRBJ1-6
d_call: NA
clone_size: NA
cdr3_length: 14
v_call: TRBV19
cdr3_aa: CASSTGIGSSPLHF
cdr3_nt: TGTGCCAGTAGCACCGGGATTGGTAGTTCACCCCTCCACTTT

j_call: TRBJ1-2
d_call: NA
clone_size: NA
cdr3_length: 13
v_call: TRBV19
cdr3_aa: CASRWSRGDGYTF
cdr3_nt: TGTGCCAGTAGATGGTCCAGGGGAGATGGCTACACCTTC

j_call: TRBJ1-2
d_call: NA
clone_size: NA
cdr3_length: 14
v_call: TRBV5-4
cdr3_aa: CASSFEQGGYGYTF
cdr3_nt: TGTGCCAGCAGCTTTGAGCAGGGTGGATATGGCTACACCTTC

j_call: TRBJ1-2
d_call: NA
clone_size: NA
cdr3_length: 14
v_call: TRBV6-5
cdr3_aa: CASRPNIANYGYTF
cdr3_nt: TGTGCCAGCAGGCCAAATATAGCTAACTATGGCTACACCTTC

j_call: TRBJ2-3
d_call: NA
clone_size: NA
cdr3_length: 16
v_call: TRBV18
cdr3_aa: CASSSRDFSGTDTQYF
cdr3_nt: TGTGCCAGCTCATCACGGGACTTCTCGGGCACAGATACGCAGTATTTT

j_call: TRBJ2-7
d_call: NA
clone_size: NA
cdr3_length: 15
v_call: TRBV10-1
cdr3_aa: CASSESKQGSYEQYF
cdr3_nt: TGCGCCAGCAGTGAGTCGAAACAGGGCTCCTACGAGCAGTACTTC

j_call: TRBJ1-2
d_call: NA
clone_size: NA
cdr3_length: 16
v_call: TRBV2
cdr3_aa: CASSVGGTWGNYGYTF
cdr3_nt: TGTGCCAGCAGTGTCGGGGGGACCTGGGGTAACTATGGCTACACCTTC

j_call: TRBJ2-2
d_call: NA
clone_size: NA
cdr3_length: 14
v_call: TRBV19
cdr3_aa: CASSRGVNTGELFF
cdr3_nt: TGTGCCAGTAGTAGGGGGGTGAACACCGGGGAGCTGTTTTTT

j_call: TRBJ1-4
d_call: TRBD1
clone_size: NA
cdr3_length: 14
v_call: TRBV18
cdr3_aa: CASSPGTGDEKLFF
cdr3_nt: TGTGCCAGCTCCCCCGGGACAGGGGATGAAAAACTGTTTTTT

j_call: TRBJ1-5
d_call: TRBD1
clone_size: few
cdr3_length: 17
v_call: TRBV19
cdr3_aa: CASSSQGTGVVYQPQHF
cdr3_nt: TGTGCCAGTAGCTCTCAGGGGACAGGGGTAGTTTATCAGCCCCAGCATTTT

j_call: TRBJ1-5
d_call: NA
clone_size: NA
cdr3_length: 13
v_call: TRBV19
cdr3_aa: CASSKRDNQPQHF
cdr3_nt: TGTGCCAGTAGTAAGCGGGACAATCAGCCCCAGCATTTT

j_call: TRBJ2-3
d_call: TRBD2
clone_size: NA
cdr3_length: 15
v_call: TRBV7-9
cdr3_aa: CASSSWTSGEGTQYF
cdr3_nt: TGTGCCAGCAGCTCCTGGACTAGCGGGGAAGGTACGCAGTATTTT

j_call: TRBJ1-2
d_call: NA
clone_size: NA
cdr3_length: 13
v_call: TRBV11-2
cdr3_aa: CASSPGWVDGYTF
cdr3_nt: TGTGCCAGCAGCCCGGGGTGGGTAGATGGCTACACCTTC

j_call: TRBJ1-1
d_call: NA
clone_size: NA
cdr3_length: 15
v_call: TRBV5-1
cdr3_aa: CASSLEAGVDTEAFF
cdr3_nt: TGCGCCAGCAGCTTGGAGGCAGGGGTGGACACTGAAGCTTTCTTT

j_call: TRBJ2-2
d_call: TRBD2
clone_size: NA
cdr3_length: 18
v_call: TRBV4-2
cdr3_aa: CASSPRFKASGSAGELFF
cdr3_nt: TGTGCCAGCAGCCCCCGATTCAAAGCTAGCGGGTCGGCCGGGGAGCTGTTTTTT

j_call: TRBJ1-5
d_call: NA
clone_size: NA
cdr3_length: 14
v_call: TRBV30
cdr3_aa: CAWSWTWENQPQHF
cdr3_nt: TGTGCCTGGAGTTGGACTTGGGAAAACCAGCCCCAGCATTTT

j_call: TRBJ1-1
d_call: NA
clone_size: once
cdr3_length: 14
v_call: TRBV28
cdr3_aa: CASAQISVNTEAFF
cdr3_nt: TGTGCCAGCGCTCAAATATCGGTGAACACTGAAGCTTTCTTT

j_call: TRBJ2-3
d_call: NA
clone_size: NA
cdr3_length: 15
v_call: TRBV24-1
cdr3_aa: CATSRTGEGTDTQYF
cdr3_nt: TGTGCCACCAGTCGAACAGGGGAGGGCACAGATACGCAGTATTTT

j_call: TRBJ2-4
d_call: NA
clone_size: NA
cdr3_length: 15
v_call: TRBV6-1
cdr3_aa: CASSETSGQGNIQYF
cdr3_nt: TGTGCCAGCAGTGAAACGAGTGGGCAGGGGAACATTCAGTACTTC

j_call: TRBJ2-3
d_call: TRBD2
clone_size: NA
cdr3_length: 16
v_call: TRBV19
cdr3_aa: CASSTRGGSPTDTQYF
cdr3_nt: TGTGCCAGTAGTACACGCGGGGGGTCCCCCACAGATACGCAGTATTTT

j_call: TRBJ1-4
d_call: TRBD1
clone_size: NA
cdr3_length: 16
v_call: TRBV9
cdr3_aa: CASSPRTGGFNEKLFF
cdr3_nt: TGTGCCAGCAGCCCCCGGACAGGGGGCTTTAATGAAAAACTGTTTTTT

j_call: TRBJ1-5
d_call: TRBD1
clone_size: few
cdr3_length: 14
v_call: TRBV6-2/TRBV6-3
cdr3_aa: CASSRQGINRPQHF
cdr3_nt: TGTGCCAGCAGTCGACAGGGGATTAATCGGCCCCAGCATTTT

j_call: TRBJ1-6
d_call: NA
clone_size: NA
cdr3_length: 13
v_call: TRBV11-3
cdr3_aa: CASIPWHDSPLHF
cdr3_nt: TGTGCCAGCATCCCTTGGCATGATTCACCCCTCCACTTT

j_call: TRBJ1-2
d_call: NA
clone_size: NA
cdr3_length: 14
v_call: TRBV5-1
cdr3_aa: CASRSGTGPYGYTF
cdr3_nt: TGCGCCAGCAGGAGTGGCACAGGCCCCTATGGCTACACCTTC

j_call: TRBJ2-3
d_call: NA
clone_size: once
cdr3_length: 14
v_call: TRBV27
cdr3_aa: CASSLQRSTDTQYF
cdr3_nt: TGTGCCAGCAGTCTACAGAGAAGCACAGATACGCAGTATTTT

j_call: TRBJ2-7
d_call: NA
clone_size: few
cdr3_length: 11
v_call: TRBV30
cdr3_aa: CAWSWGVEQYF
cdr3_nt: TGTGCCTGGAGTTGGGGGGTCGAGCAGTACTTC

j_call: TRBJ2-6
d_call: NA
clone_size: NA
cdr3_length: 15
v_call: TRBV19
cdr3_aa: CASSIWGTGANVLTF
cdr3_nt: TGTGCCAGTAGTATCTGGGGCACCGGGGCCAACGTCCTGACTTTC

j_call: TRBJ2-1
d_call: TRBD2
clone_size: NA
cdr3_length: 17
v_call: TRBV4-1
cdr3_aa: CASSRTSGGARYNEQFF
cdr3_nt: TGCGCCAGCAGCCGGACTAGCGGGGGGGCTAGATACAATGAGCAGTTCTTC

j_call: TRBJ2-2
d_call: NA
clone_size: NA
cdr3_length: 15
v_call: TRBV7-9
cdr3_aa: CASSITGTNTGELFF
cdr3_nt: TGTGCCAGCAGCATAACCGGGACAAACACCGGGGAGCTGTTTTTT

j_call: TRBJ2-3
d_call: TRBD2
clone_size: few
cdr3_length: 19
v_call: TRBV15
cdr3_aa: CATSRVNTPGGGAADTQYF
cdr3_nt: TGTGCCACCAGCAGAGTAAATACCCCTGGCGGGGGGGCCGCGGATACGCAGTATTTT